This T cell receptor (beta chain) is drawn from a study of cytomegalovirus exposure and HLA in healthy donors. Study context: The 90 to 150 validation repertoires used the same platform as the 666 first-cohort repertoires, a later analysis reported. Study-wide points: Confirmation in vitro established that a few CMV-associated chains were specific for CMV antigens.

Turning to this clone: The antigen remains undetermined.

The data were produced by immunoSEQ multiplex PCR, yet TCRdb's version contains in-frame clones alone and is incomplete. The repertoire holds 60,000 or so clones, with about 92% as singletons. Trimming stripped 4 bases from V and 0 bases from J, with 10 bases between. The germline V gene has CDR1 SGHVS and CDR2 FQNEAQ. The length of the CDR3 is 14 residues. The chain is built from TRBV7-8 and TRBJ2-7; D may be TRBD1 (5 bases). Sequencing input: PBMCs. This TCR came from a man in his late teens or twenties in good health and CMV-seronegative. The CDR3 sequence is CASSSQGISYEQYF. In DNA, the CDR3 is TGTGCCAGCAGCTCTCAGGGTATCTCCTACGAGCAGTACTTC.